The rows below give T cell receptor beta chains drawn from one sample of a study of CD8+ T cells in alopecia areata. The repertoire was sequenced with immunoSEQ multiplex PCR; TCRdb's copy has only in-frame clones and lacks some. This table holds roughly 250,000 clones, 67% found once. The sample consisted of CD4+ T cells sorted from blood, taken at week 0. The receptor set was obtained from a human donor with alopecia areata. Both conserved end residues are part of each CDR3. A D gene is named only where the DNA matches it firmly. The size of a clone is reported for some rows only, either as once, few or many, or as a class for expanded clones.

cdr3_aa: CASSLGPGNTYEQYF; cdr3_nt: TGTGCCAGCAGCTTAGGGCCAGGGAATACCTACGAGCAGTACTTC; cdr3_length: 15; j_call: TRBJ2-7; v_call: TRBV7-6; clone_size: few; d_call: .
cdr3_aa: CASSPKTKGHPMSYNEQFF; cdr3_nt: TGTGCCAGCTCACCAAAGACTAAGGGACATCCCATGTCCTACAATGAGCAGTTCTTC; cdr3_length: 19; j_call: TRBJ2-1; v_call: TRBV18; clone_size: .; d_call: .
cdr3_aa: CSGRPDRVQETQYF; cdr3_nt: TGCAGCGGGCGACCCGACAGGGTCCAAGAGACCCAGTACTTC; cdr3_length: 14; j_call: TRBJ2-5; v_call: TRBV29-1; clone_size: .; d_call: TRBD1
cdr3_aa: CAWSASGRGQPQHF; cdr3_nt: TGTGCCTGGAGTGCCTCAGGGAGGGGTCAGCCCCAGCATTTT; cdr3_length: 14; j_call: TRBJ1-5; v_call: TRBV30; clone_size: .; d_call: .
cdr3_aa: CASSLLGSRGETQYF; cdr3_nt: TGTGCCAGCAGCCTCCTGGGCAGTCGGGGAGAGACCCAGTACTTC; cdr3_length: 15; j_call: TRBJ2-5; v_call: TRBV7-8; clone_size: .; d_call: .
cdr3_aa: CASSNGTVYGYTF; cdr3_nt: TGTGCCAGCAGTAACGGGACAGTCTATGGCTACACCTTC; cdr3_length: 13; j_call: TRBJ1-2; v_call: TRBV6-6; clone_size: .; d_call: TRBD1
cdr3_aa: CSAGDRRGETQYF; cdr3_nt: TGCAGCGCCGGGGACAGACGGGGGGAGACCCAGTACTTC; cdr3_length: 13; j_call: TRBJ2-5; v_call: TRBV29-1; clone_size: few; d_call: .
cdr3_aa: CASKLRETQYF; cdr3_nt: TGTGCCAGCAAACTGCGGGAGACCCAGTACTTC; cdr3_length: 11; j_call: TRBJ2-5; v_call: TRBV6-5; clone_size: once; d_call: .
cdr3_aa: CASSVDGGATDTQYF; cdr3_nt: TGTGCCAGCAGCGTAGACGGGGGGGCCACAGATACGCAGTATTTT; cdr3_length: 15; j_call: TRBJ2-3; v_call: TRBV9; clone_size: few; d_call: TRBD2
cdr3_aa: CASSLTLGGNTEAFF; cdr3_nt: TGTGCCAGCAGTTTGACCTTGGGGGGGAACACTGAAGCTTTCTTT; cdr3_length: 15; j_call: TRBJ1-1; v_call: TRBV27; clone_size: few; d_call: .
cdr3_aa: CASSPRGGYSTDTQYF; cdr3_nt: TGTGCCAGCAGCCCTCGGGGGGGCTATAGCACAGATACGCAGTATTTT; cdr3_length: 16; j_call: TRBJ2-3; v_call: TRBV13; clone_size: .; d_call: TRBD2
cdr3_aa: CAWSQGHYGANVLTF; cdr3_nt: TGTGCCTGGAGCCAAGGGCACTACGGGGCCAACGTCCTGACTTTC; cdr3_length: 15; j_call: TRBJ2-6; v_call: TRBV30; clone_size: .; d_call: .
cdr3_aa: CASSSQGRNSNQPQHF; cdr3_nt: TGTGCCAGCAGCTCCCAAGGGCGGAATAGCAATCAGCCCCAGCATTTT; cdr3_length: 16; j_call: TRBJ1-5; v_call: TRBV7-2; clone_size: .; d_call: .
cdr3_aa: CASSLTAGGYEQYF; cdr3_nt: TGTGCCAGCAGCTTGACAGCGGGGGGCTACGAGCAGTACTTC; cdr3_length: 14; j_call: TRBJ2-7; v_call: TRBV5-6; clone_size: .; d_call: TRBD2
cdr3_aa: CASSLPGTGGRGYTF; cdr3_nt: TGTGCCAGCAGCCTGCCCGGGACAGGGGGCCGGGGCTACACCTTC; cdr3_length: 15; j_call: TRBJ1-2; v_call: TRBV7-2; clone_size: .; d_call: TRBD1
cdr3_aa: CASSLQGPSYGYTF; cdr3_nt: TGTGCCAGCAGTCTACAAGGACCGAGCTATGGCTACACCTTC; cdr3_length: 14; j_call: TRBJ1-2; v_call: TRBV27; clone_size: .; d_call: .
cdr3_aa: CASIGTVFNEKLFF; cdr3_nt: TGTGCCAGCATTGGGACAGTCTTTAATGAAAAACTGTTTTTT; cdr3_length: 14; j_call: TRBJ1-4; v_call: TRBV2; clone_size: .; d_call: TRBD1
cdr3_aa: CASSPDFGREETQYF; cdr3_nt: TGTGCCAGTAGTCCAGACTTTGGCAGGGAAGAGACCCAGTACTTC; cdr3_length: 15; j_call: TRBJ2-5; v_call: TRBV19; clone_size: .; d_call: .
cdr3_aa: CASSSTTVEELFF; cdr3_nt: TGTGCCAGCAGCTCGACAACAGTGGAGGAGCTGTTTTTT; cdr3_length: 13; j_call: TRBJ2-2; v_call: TRBV7-9; clone_size: .; d_call: .
cdr3_aa: CASSLGRDLAKNIQYF; cdr3_nt: TGCGCCAGCAGCCTCGGACGGGACCTAGCCAAAAACATTCAGTACTTC; cdr3_length: 16; j_call: TRBJ2-4; v_call: TRBV4-1; clone_size: .; d_call: .
cdr3_aa: CASTSLVTGTEAFF; cdr3_nt: TGTGCCAGCACGTCATTGGTTACGGGCACTGAAGCTTTCTTT; cdr3_length: 14; j_call: TRBJ1-1; v_call: TRBV7-9; clone_size: .; d_call: .
cdr3_aa: CAWTSTQGLWTEAFF; cdr3_nt: TGTGCCTGGACTTCAACACAGGGTTTGTGGACTGAAGCTTTCTTT; cdr3_length: 15; j_call: TRBJ1-1; v_call: TRBV30; clone_size: few; d_call: .
cdr3_aa: CATRTGGSQETQYF; cdr3_nt: TGTGCCACCCGGACAGGGGGAAGCCAAGAGACCCAGTACTTC; cdr3_length: 14; j_call: TRBJ2-5; v_call: TRBV19; clone_size: .; d_call: TRBD1
cdr3_aa: CASSPNSGNTEAFF; cdr3_nt: TGTGCCAGCTCACCTAATTCCGGGAACACTGAAGCTTTCTTT; cdr3_length: 14; j_call: TRBJ1-1; v_call: TRBV18; clone_size: .; d_call: .
cdr3_aa: CASSLAPAGNEKLFF; cdr3_nt: TGCGCCAGCAGCTTGGCGCCGGCTGGTAATGAAAAACTGTTTTTT; cdr3_length: 15; j_call: TRBJ1-4; v_call: TRBV5-1; clone_size: .; d_call: .
cdr3_aa: CASSPPTGELFF; cdr3_nt: TGTGCCAGCAGCCCCCCTACCGGGGAGCTGTTTTTT; cdr3_length: 12; j_call: TRBJ2-2; v_call: TRBV7-8; clone_size: .; d_call: .
cdr3_aa: CSARDSGYGYTF; cdr3_nt: TGCAGCGCGAGGGATAGCGGCTATGGCTACACCTTC; cdr3_length: 12; j_call: TRBJ1-2; v_call: TRBV29-1; clone_size: .; d_call: .
cdr3_aa: CAWSGGQPQHF; cdr3_nt: TGTGCCTGGAGTGGGGGTCAGCCCCAGCATTTT; cdr3_length: 11; j_call: TRBJ1-5; v_call: TRBV30; clone_size: .; d_call: .
cdr3_aa: CASSPGGGGREQYF; cdr3_nt: TGTGCCAGCAGCCCGGGTGGCGGGGGCCGCGAGCAGTACTTC; cdr3_length: 14; j_call: TRBJ2-7; v_call: TRBV6-6; clone_size: .; d_call: .
cdr3_aa: CASSRSVGGSYEQYF; cdr3_nt: TGTGCCAGTAGTCGCTCCGTTGGGGGCTCCTACGAGCAGTACTTC; cdr3_length: 15; j_call: TRBJ2-7; v_call: TRBV19; clone_size: few; d_call: .
cdr3_aa: CASSWRVDEQFF; cdr3_nt: TGCGCCAGCAGCTGGAGGGTGGATGAGCAGTTCTTC; cdr3_length: 12; j_call: TRBJ2-1; v_call: TRBV5-1; clone_size: .; d_call: .
cdr3_aa: CASSRDFGEKLFF; cdr3_nt: TGTGCCAGCAGCCGGGACTTCGGTGAAAAACTGTTTTTT; cdr3_length: 13; j_call: TRBJ1-4; v_call: TRBV5-4; clone_size: .; d_call: .
cdr3_aa: CASSGRTATGELFF; cdr3_nt: TGTGCCAGCAGCGGAAGGACCGCCACCGGGGAGCTGTTTTTT; cdr3_length: 14; j_call: TRBJ2-2; v_call: TRBV9; clone_size: .; d_call: .
cdr3_aa: CASSEFNTVQETQYF; cdr3_nt: TGTGCCAGCAGTGAATTTAACACGGTTCAAGAGACCCAGTACTTC; cdr3_length: 15; j_call: TRBJ2-5; v_call: TRBV25-1; clone_size: once; d_call: .
cdr3_aa: CASSKDLADRFF; cdr3_nt: TGTGCCAGTAGTAAAGACTTAGCTGACAGGTTCTTC; cdr3_length: 12; j_call: TRBJ2-1; v_call: TRBV19; clone_size: once; d_call: .
cdr3_aa: CATSRDRGTGEAFF; cdr3_nt: TGTGCCACCAGCAGAGATCGGGGTACCGGAGAAGCTTTCTTT; cdr3_length: 14; j_call: TRBJ1-1; v_call: TRBV15; clone_size: .; d_call: .
cdr3_aa: CASSFRGGTTSYEQYF; cdr3_nt: TGTGCCAGCAGCTTCAGGGGTGGGACTACGAGCTACGAGCAGTACTTC; cdr3_length: 16; j_call: TRBJ2-7; v_call: TRBV7-2; clone_size: .; d_call: .
cdr3_aa: CSADGTQYF; cdr3_nt: TGCAGTGCGGATGGTACCCAGTACTTC; cdr3_length: 9; j_call: TRBJ2-5; v_call: TRBV20-1; clone_size: .; d_call: .
cdr3_aa: CASSQDRLAKNIQYF; cdr3_nt: TGTGCCAGCAGCCAAGACAGACTAGCCAAAAACATTCAGTACTTC; cdr3_length: 15; j_call: TRBJ2-4; v_call: TRBV4-2; clone_size: once; d_call: .
cdr3_aa: CAWSVRGYEQYF; cdr3_nt: TGTGCCTGGAGTGTAAGGGGCTACGAGCAGTACTTC; cdr3_length: 12; j_call: TRBJ2-7; v_call: TRBV30; clone_size: few; d_call: .
cdr3_aa: CAWSAGTTDTQYF; cdr3_nt: TGTGCCTGGAGTGCCGGGACCACAGATACGCAGTATTTT; cdr3_length: 13; j_call: TRBJ2-3; v_call: TRBV30; clone_size: few; d_call: .
cdr3_aa: CASSYSGAGETQYF; cdr3_nt: TGTGCCAGCAGTTACTCAGGGGCCGGCGAGACCCAGTACTTC; cdr3_length: 14; j_call: TRBJ2-5; v_call: TRBV6-5; clone_size: .; d_call: .
cdr3_aa: CASRSHPPGGYEQFF; cdr3_nt: TGTGCCAGCAGGTCCCACCCCCCGGGGGGGTATGAGCAGTTCTTC; cdr3_length: 15; j_call: TRBJ2-1; v_call: TRBV28; clone_size: .; d_call: TRBD2
cdr3_aa: CASSLGPLRETQYF; cdr3_nt: TGTGCCAGCAGCTTAGGCCCTTTAAGAGAGACCCAGTACTTC; cdr3_length: 14; j_call: TRBJ2-5; v_call: TRBV7-2; clone_size: many; d_call: .
cdr3_aa: CASSLGDRNTEAFF; cdr3_nt: TGCGCCAGCAGCTTGGGGGACCGGAACACTGAAGCTTTCTTT; cdr3_length: 14; j_call: TRBJ1-1; v_call: TRBV5-1; clone_size: few; d_call: .
cdr3_aa: CASSSYEVTEAFF; cdr3_nt: TGTGCCAGCAGCTCTTATGAGGTCACTGAAGCTTTCTTT; cdr3_length: 13; j_call: TRBJ1-1; v_call: TRBV5-4; clone_size: once; d_call: .
cdr3_aa: CAWSGGLQGTQYF; cdr3_nt: TGTGCCTGGAGTGGGGGGCTCCAAGGGACCCAGTACTTC; cdr3_length: 13; j_call: TRBJ2-5; v_call: TRBV30; clone_size: .; d_call: .
cdr3_aa: CASSLYKGNQETQYF; cdr3_nt: TGTGCCAGCAGCTTGTACAAGGGGAACCAAGAGACCCAGTACTTC; cdr3_length: 15; j_call: TRBJ2-5; v_call: TRBV5-4; clone_size: .; d_call: .